Listed below are T cell receptor beta chains from one sample, sequenced in a study of T cells in Graves' hyperthyroidism and ophthalmopathy. TCRdb reanalysed the multiplex PCR reads using MiXCR and keeps one entry per CDR3 protein. The sample includes about 540,000 distinct CDR3 sequences, around 46% seen only once; the top ten take about 7.8%. The sample comprised peripheral blood or thyroid tissue (not recorded which). The receptors originated from a woman aged 18-29 years with Graves' hyperthyroidism. Both conserved end residues are part of each CDR3. The order of the fields is V gene, clone size, D gene, J gene, CDR3 protein, CDR3 DNA. A D gene is named only where the DNA matches it firmly. Where a row states a size, it is once, few, many or the class of an expanded clone; other rows omit it.

TRBV5-6	-	-	TRBJ2-3	CASSFEGIPDTQYF	TGTGCCAGCAGCTTCGAGGGGATCCCAGATACGCAGTATTTT
TRBV27	many	TRBD1	TRBJ2-7	CASSLGDRVYEQYF	TGTGCCAGCAGTTTGGGGGACAGGGTGTACGAGCAGTACTTC
TRBV4-2	many	TRBD2	TRBJ2-7	CASSQGLAGLIEQYF	TGTGCCAGCAGCCAAGGACTAGCGGGACTCATCGAGCAGTACTTC
TRBV20-1	-	TRBD2	TRBJ2-7	CSARDGLAGPGEQYF	TGCAGTGCTAGAGATGGACTAGCGGGACCAGGCGAGCAGTACTTC
TRBV4-3	-	TRBD2	TRBJ2-2	CASSQTTSGSMDTGELFF	TGCGCCAGCAGCCAAACGACTAGCGGGAGTATGGACACCGGGGAGCTGTTTTTT
TRBV7-2	many	-	TRBJ1-4	CASSAEVSDSNEKLFF	TGTGCCAGCAGCGCCGAGGTCTCGGACAGTAATGAAAAACTGTTTTTT
TRBV7-8	many	-	TRBJ1-2	CASSLVGEGYTF	TGTGCCAGCAGCTTAGTAGGGGAGGGCTACACCTTC
TRBV27	-	TRBD1	TRBJ1-1	CASSRQGGSHTEAFF	TGTGCCAGCAGTAGACAGGGGGGATCCCACACTGAAGCTTTCTTT
TRBV20-1	many	-	TRBJ1-2	CSARKGVDGYTF	TGCAGTGCTAGAAAGGGGGTCGATGGCTACACCTTC
TRBV25-1	-	TRBD2	TRBJ2-7	CASSALSGTSTYEQYF	TGTGCCAGCAGTGCTCTTTCCGGGACTAGTACCTACGAGCAGTACTTC
TRBV10-3	few	-	TRBJ2-1	CAISDPGQPVSSYNEQFF	TGTGCCATCAGTGACCCCGGACAGCCGGTCAGCTCCTACAATGAGCAGTTCTTC
TRBV12-3/TRBV12-4	many	TRBD2	TRBJ2-7	CASRTSGSYEQYF	TGTGCCAGCAGGACTAGCGGAAGCTACGAGCAGTACTTC
TRBV7-9	-	-	TRBJ1-1	CASSLARESPEAFF	TGTGCCAGCAGCTTAGCCAGGGAGAGCCCTGAAGCTTTCTTT
TRBV7-2	-	-	TRBJ2-1	CASSLAVYNEQFF	TGTGCCAGCAGTTTAGCGGTATACAATGAGCAGTTCTTC
TRBV3-1	many	-	TRBJ1-6	CASSQVGGLSSPLHF	TGTGCCAGCAGCCAAGTCGGGGGTCTAAGTTCACCCCTCCACTTT
TRBV9	many	-	TRBJ2-7	CASSVGSGTQREQYF	TGTGCCAGCAGCGTAGGTTCCGGGACCCAGCGGGAGCAGTACTTC